What follows are 6 T cell receptor beta chains derived from one specimen sequenced in a study of T cell responses to AZD1222 COVID-19 vaccine. Method: immunoSEQ multiplex PCR; TCRdb's copy keeps in-frame clones and lacks some. Of approximately 93,000 clones listed, 89% are singletons. The sample consisted of peripheral blood, taken 28 days after the second AZD1222 dose. All receptors come from an adult who received the AZD1222 COVID-19 vaccine.

The count of this clone is one. The chain links TRBV11-1 to TRBJ2-7; the D gene is possibly TRBD2 (5 bases). Germline-derived CDR1 and CDR2 are SGHAT and FQDESV (reference sequence). V gave up 1 base and J gave up 5 bases, with 12 bases separating them. CDR3 length equals 14 residues. CDR3 sequence (DNA): TGTGCCAGCAGCTTAGAAGAGGGCATGAACGAGCAGTACTTC. Amino acid sequence: CASSLEEGMNEQYF.

This clone was seen a handful of times. The V and J genes are TRBV5-1 and TRBJ1-5, with D hard to call. CDR1 is SGHRS, CDR2 YFSETQ, per germline. Between the trimmed V and J ends, which lost 0 bases and 4 bases, there was a span of 8 bases. This CDR3 is built from 14 residues. CDR3 region: CASSLVAGNQPQHF. CDR3 in DNA: TGCGCCAGCAGCTTGGTGGCAGGAAATCAGCCCCAGCATTTT.

The chain joins TRBV6-6 to TRBJ2-7, with D possibly TRBD1 on 6 matching bases. Germline V lookup: CDR1 MNHNY, CDR2 SVGAGI (reference sequence). The CDR3 is 16 amino acids. Trimming stripped 9 bases from V and 4 bases from J, with 25 bases between. CDR3 region: CASTPDSFSREYEQYF. CDR3 nucleotides: TGTGCCAGTACCCCGGACAGTTTCTCGAGGGAATACGAGCAGTACTTC.

This chain links TRBV3-1 (or the pseudogene TRBV3-2) with TRBJ2-1; no definite D call. The CDR3 consists of 12 residues. V was pared by 2 bases and J by 5 bases, with 4 bases between. The germline gives CDR1 LGHDT, CDR2 YNNKEL (reference sequence). CDR3: CASSQLDNEQFF. The DNA for the CDR3 is TGTGCCAGCAGCCAACTAGACAATGAGCAGTTCTTC.

This chain links TRBV5-6 with TRBJ2-2; 9 nucleotides align to TRBD1. The junction had 9 bases not matched to a gene; V was cut back by 3 bases and J by 6 bases. Looked up from germline, CDR1 is SGHDT and CDR2 is YYEEEE. This CDR3 contains 16 residues. Here the CDR3 reads CASSSLGGQGPGELFF. The CDR3 DNA is TGTGCCAGCAGCTCTTTGGGGGGACAGGGACCCGGGGAGCTGTTTTTT.

The chain uses TRBV4-3 and TRBJ1-5, with D unclear. CDR1 LGHNA and CDR2 YSLEER come from the germline V gene. V was trimmed by 4 bases and J by 4 bases, leaving 2 bases between them. This CDR3 spans 11 amino acids. The DNA of the CDR3 is TGCGCCAGCAGCCCGAATCAGCCCCAGCATTTT. It specifies CASSPNQPQHF.